Below are 13 T cell receptor beta chains sequenced from a single sample in a study of blood T cells in healthy people across ages. Combining a sample-barcoded 5' primer with a J-beta primer mix, a second PCR ran for about 6 to 12 cycles. TCRdb redid the calling of the 5' RACE reads with MiXCR, one entry per CDR3 protein. Found here are about 510,000 distinct CDR3 sequences, roughly a quarter of them singletons; the top ten hold under 4.5%. These data also featured in a second study, about T cells of mothers and their children.

Sequenced: blood. These receptors all stem from a boy between 2 and 10 years old in good health.

CDR3 amino acids: CSARTTSGRNTGELFF. In DNA, the CDR3 is TGCAGTGCTAGAACGACTAGCGGGAGGAACACCGGGGAGCTGTTTTTT. The chain is built from TRBV20-1 and TRBJ2-2; 12 nucleotides line up with TRBD2. The V segment lost 2 bases and the J segment 1 base; nucleotides outside the gene matches: 2. The CDR3 length is 16 residues. The germline CDR1 and CDR2 sequences are DFQATT and SNEGSKA (reference sequence).

The V and J genes are TRBV7-2 and TRBJ2-5; 13 bases fit TRBD2. The DNA end lines up better with TRBJ2-1; the J call may be wrong. Per the germline V gene, CDR1 is SGHTA and CDR2 is FQGNSA. This CDR3 is 15 amino acids long. DNA for the CDR3: TGTGCCAGCAGCCCAAGACTAGCGGGAGGCCGTGAGCAGTTCTTC. Protein product: CASSPRLAGGREQFF.

The chain recombines TRBV20-1 with TRBJ2-4, with TRBD2 as a possible D gene (6 bases). The germline V and J ends were trimmed by 7 bases and 2 bases, with 12 bases remaining between them. The length of the CDR3 is 13 residues. CDR1 DFQATT and CDR2 SNEGSKA come from the germline V gene (reference sequence). This chain's CDR3 is CSDRLASKNIQYF. CDR3 bases: TGCAGTGACCGGCTAGCGTCCAAAAACATTCAGTACTTC.

A few counts support this clonotype. The V and J genes are TRBV6-1 and TRBJ2-5; D uncertain. The J call may be wrong; the DNA end is better matched by TRBJ2-7. Germline V lookup: CDR1 MNHNS, CDR2 SASEGT. The CDR3 length is 13 residues. The CDR3 DNA reads TGTGCCAGCAGCCTCCGCGGCCTGGACGAGCAGTACTTC. Translation: CASSLRGLDEQYF.

This clonotype was observed a handful of times. The rearrangement uses TRBV30 and TRBJ2-3; a weak D match, TRBD1 (5 bases). Between the trimmed V and J ends, which lost 0 bases and 0 bases, there was a span of 7 bases. The CDR3 sequence is 14 residues long. CDR1 is GTSNPN and CDR2 is SVGIG in the germline V gene (reference sequence). CDR3 nucleotide sequence: TGTGCCTGGAGTGTTGCAGGGAGCACAGATACGCAGTATTTT. Protein sequence: CAWSVAGSTDTQYF.

This chain uses TRBV7-9 with TRBJ2-5; 7 bases map to TRBD2. V lost 4 bases to trimming and J lost 2 bases; unmatched junction nucleotides: 7. Germline loops: CDR1 SEHNR, CDR2 FQNEAQ (reference sequence). The CDR3 totals 15 residues. This CDR3 is CASSSRDYNQETQYF. As DNA, the CDR3 is TGTGCCAGCAGCTCGCGGGACTACAATCAAGAGACCCAGTACTTC.

CDR3 in amino acids: CASSYSDISTDTQYF. The CDR3 nucleotides are TGTGCCAGCAGTTACTCCGACATTAGCACAGATACGCAGTATTTT. The rearrangement uses TRBV6-6 and TRBJ2-3, with no clear D. CDR1 is MNHNY, CDR2 SVGAGI, per germline (reference sequence). The CDR3 loop spans 15 amino acids. The V gene lost 0 bases and the J gene lost 0 bases, with 7 bases spanning the gap.

This clonotype was observed many times. The rearrangement joins TRBV2 to TRBJ2-7; no definite D call. The germline V gene encodes CDR1 SNHLY and CDR2 FYNNEI. Trimming left V 4 bases short and J 3 bases short, with 10 bases between. The CDR3 extends over 13 amino acids. The CDR3, as DNA: TGTGCCAGCAGTGGAGACTTTCTCTACGAGCAGTACTTC. Amino acid sequence: CASSGDFLYEQYF.

This clonotype was found a few times. The chain combines TRBV19 with TRBJ2-5, with D tentatively TRBD1 (5 bases). CDR1 is LNHDA, CDR2 SQIVND, per germline (reference sequence). V dropped 8 bases and J dropped 1 base, with 11 bases sitting between them. This CDR3 has 13 amino acids. The CDR3 region is CASGWTLQETQYF. CDR3 bases: TGTGCCAGTGGATGGACACTCCAAGAGACCCAGTACTTC.

In the case of this clonotype: The germline gene is not matched at one end of the junction; a read error may be the cause. This chain links TRBV11-2 with TRBJ2-4; TRBD2 is a possible D gene (5 bases). The germline gives CDR1 SGHAT, CDR2 FQNNGV. This CDR3 is built from 16 residues. The DNA of the CDR3 is TGTGCCAGCAGCGTCAGCACTAGTCTAGCCAAGAACATTCAGTACTTC. It yields the protein CASSVSTSLAKNIQYF. The whole variable domain, filled in from reference TRBV11-2 and TRBJ2-4, reads EAGVAQSPRYKIIEKRQSVAFWCNPISGHATLYWYQQILGQGPKLLIQFQNNGVVDDSQLPKDRFSAERLKGVDSTLKIQPAKLEDSAVYLCASSVSTSLAKNIQYFGAGTRLSVL.

The chain combines TRBV28 with TRBJ2-1, with D maybe TRBD1 (5 bases). The germline V and J ends were trimmed by 2 bases and 0 bases, with 8 bases remaining between them. This CDR3 spans 15 amino acids. In germline, CDR1 is MDHEN, CDR2 SYDVKM. CDR3 sequence (DNA): TGTGCCAGCAGTTTACAGGACACCTCCTACAATGAGCAGTTCTTC. Translating it yields CASSLQDTSYNEQFF.

The J gene is TRBJ1-2, the V gene TRBV7-9, with 7 bases lining up with TRBD1. Germline lookup yields CDR1 SEHNR and CDR2 FQNEAQ (reference sequence). The ends lost 4 bases at V and 5 bases at J; junction bases unmatched: 7. The CDR3 totals 14 residues. CDR3 nucleotides: TGTGCCAGCAGCTCTCTAGGACAGGCGTATGGCTACACCTTC. Translating gives CASSSLGQAYGYTF.

The chain combines TRBV18 with TRBJ1-2, with 10 nucleotides matching TRBD1. This CDR3 contains 16 residues. V trimming: 2 bases; J trimming: 3 bases; junction bases outside the gene matches: 6. CDR1 is KGHSH, CDR2 LQKENI, per germline. The CDR3, as DNA: TGTGCCAGCTCACCATCAAGACAGGGGGCATACTATGGCTACACCTTC. Its protein is CASSPSRQGAYYGYTF.